This TCR beta chain was identified during a study of T cell clonality in common variable immunodeficiency. TCRdb keeps only in-frame clones here, not all; method: immunoSEQ multiplex PCR. The sample holds over 55,000 clones, and no clone turns up only once. This clone was observed many times. What it recognizes is unknown. The sequenced fragment ends 3 residues before the CDR3 boundary, so the rest is inferred from the germline J gene. This CDR3 is built from 14 residues. Per germline, CDR1 GTSNPN and CDR2 SVGIG (reference sequence). V was cut by 0 bases and J by 3 bases, with 9 bases left in between. Donors gave roughly 5 to 8.5 ml heparinized peripheral whole blood. Study-level findings and limits: Reportedly, TCR beta sequences from common variable immunodeficiency showed fewer deletions and N-nucleotide insertions. Shared TCRbeta clones were fewer between CVID subjects than controls. T cell subpopulation sequencing would be needed to explain CVID clonality.

The clonotype originates from a person between 18 and 75 years old in good health. The genes are TRBV30 and TRBJ1-5; D might be TRBD1 (6 bases). Sequenced input: peripheral blood mononuclear cells. The CDR3 loop is CAWSVRQDNQPQHF. The sequenced CDR3 bases are TGTGCCTGGAGTGTAAGACAGGACAATCAGCCC.